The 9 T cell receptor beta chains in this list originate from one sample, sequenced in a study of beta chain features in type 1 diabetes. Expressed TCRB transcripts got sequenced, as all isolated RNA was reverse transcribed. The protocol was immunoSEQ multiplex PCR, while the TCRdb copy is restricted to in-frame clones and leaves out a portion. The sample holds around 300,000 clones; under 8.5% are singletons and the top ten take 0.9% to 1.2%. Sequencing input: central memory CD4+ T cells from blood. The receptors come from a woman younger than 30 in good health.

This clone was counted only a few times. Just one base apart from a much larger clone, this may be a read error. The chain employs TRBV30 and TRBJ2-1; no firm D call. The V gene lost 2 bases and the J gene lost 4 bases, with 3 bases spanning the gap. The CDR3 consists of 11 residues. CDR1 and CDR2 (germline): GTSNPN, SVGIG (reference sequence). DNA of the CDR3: TGTGCCTGGAGTCCTTACAATGAGCAGTTCTTC. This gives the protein CAWSPYNEQFF.

The CDR3 reads CASSQGPSGETGELFF. The CDR3 DNA sequence: TGTGCCAGCAGCCAAGGACCTAGCGGAGAGACCGGGGAGCTGTTTTTT. V and J are TRBV4-2 and TRBJ2-2; 7 bases match TRBD2. With 1 base clipped from V and 5 bases from J, the junction kept 7 bases outside the gene matches. The CDR3 loop spans 16 amino acids. CDR1 is LGHNA, CDR2 YNFKEQ, per germline.

CDR3 region: CASSKSIGETQYF. The CDR3 nucleotides read TGCGCCAGCAGCAAATCGATTGGGGAGACCCAGTACTTC. The chain has TRBV5-1 and TRBJ2-5, with no clear D. From germline, CDR1 is SGHRS and CDR2 YFSETQ. V lost 4 bases to trimming and J lost 5 bases, with 12 bases between them. The CDR3 is made up of 13 amino acids. The full variable domain, with the rest looked up from reference TRBV5-1 and TRBJ2-5, is KAGVTQTPRYLIKTRGQQVTLSCSPISGHRSVSWYQQTPGQGLQFLFEYFSETQRNKGNFPGRFSGRQFSNSRSEMNVSTLELGDSALYLCASSKSIGETQYFGPGTRLLVL.

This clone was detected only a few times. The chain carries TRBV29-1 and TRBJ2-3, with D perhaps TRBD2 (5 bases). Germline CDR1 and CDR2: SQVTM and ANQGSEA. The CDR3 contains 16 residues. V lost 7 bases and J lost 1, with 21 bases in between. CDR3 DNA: TGCAGCGCCCCCGCGGGTCCTGGGGTTGGCACAGATACGCAGTATTTT. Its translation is CSAPAGPGVGTDTQYF.

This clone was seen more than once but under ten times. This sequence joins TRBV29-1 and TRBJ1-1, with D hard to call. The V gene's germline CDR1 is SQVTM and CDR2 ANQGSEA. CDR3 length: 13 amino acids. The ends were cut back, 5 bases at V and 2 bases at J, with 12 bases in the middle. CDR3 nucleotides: TGCAGCGTTTCTGAAGGCCCCAACACTGAAGCTTTCTTT. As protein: CSVSEGPNTEAFF.

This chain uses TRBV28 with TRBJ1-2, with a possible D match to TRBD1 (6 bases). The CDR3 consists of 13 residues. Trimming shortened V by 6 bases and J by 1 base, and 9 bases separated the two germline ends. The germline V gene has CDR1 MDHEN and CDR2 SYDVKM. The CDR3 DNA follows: TGTGCCAGCAGCGTACAGGGTAACTATGGCTACACCTTC. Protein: CASSVQGNYGYTF.

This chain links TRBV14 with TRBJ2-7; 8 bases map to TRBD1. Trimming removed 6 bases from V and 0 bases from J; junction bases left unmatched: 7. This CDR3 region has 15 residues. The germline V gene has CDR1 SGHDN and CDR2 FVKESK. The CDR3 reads CASRLSGTGSYEQYF. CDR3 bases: TGTGCCAGCAGGCTTTCCGGGACAGGCTCCTACGAGCAGTACTTC.

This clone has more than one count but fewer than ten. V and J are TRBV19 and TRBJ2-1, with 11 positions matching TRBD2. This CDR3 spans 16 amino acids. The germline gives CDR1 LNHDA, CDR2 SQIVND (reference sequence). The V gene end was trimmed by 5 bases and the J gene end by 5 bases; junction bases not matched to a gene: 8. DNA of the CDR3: TGTGCCAGTAGTCTCAGGGGACTAGCGGTCAACAATGAGCAGTTCTTC. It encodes CASSLRGLAVNNEQFF.

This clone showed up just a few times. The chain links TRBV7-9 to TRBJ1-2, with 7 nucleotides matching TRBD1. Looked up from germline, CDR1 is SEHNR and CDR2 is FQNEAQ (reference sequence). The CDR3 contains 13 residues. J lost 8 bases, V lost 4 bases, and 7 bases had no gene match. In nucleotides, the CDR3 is TGTGCCAGCAGCTCACAGGGGCTCGAGGGCTACACCTTC. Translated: CASSSQGLEGYTF.